This entry describes one TCR beta chain. Its antigen is still unknown. CDR1 and CDR2 (germline): LNHDA, SQIVND (reference sequence). The J segment lost 1 base and the V segment lost 6 bases, leaving 9 bases of the junction unmatched. The CDR3 has 15 residues. This entry comes from a study of cytomegalovirus exposure and HLA in healthy donors. Study findings and constraints: By HLA locus, TCR association rates varied in a later analysis, with DRB1 showing the most and HLA-C the fewest.

PCR used 60 Vbeta primers and 13 Jbeta primers. Measured with immunoSEQ multiplex PCR; TCRdb has only the in-frame clones, and not every one. This table holds some 84,000 clones. The sequencing sample was made of PBMCs. The genes are TRBV19 and TRBJ2-7; 7 bases line up with TRBD1. The clonotype comes from a man aged 50 or older in good health and CMV-seronegative. For the CDR3, the DNA is TGTGCCAGTAGCGCTCGGGGACAGACTTCCTACGAGCAGTACTTC. Translated: CASSARGQTSYEQYF.